Listed below are T cell receptor beta chains from one sample, sequenced in a study of blood T cell repertoires in COVID-19. Clones were read by immunoSEQ multiplex PCR, and TCRdb kept only the in-frame ones, dropping some. The sample has 100,000 to 150,000 clones, 88% seen once. What was sequenced was peripheral blood. The receptors originated from a human donor in a cohort sampled during active COVID-19. The CDR3 runs from the conserved cysteine through the conserved F or W. A D gene is named only where the DNA matches it firmly. Expanded clones are given a class, and other clones once, few, many or no size at all.

>TRBJ2-5|NA|14|TRBV28|NA
CASSFWEAEETQYF
TGTGCCAGCAGTTTTTGGGAAGCGGAGGAGACCCAGTACTTC
>TRBJ2-3|once|15|TRBV6-6|TRBD1
CASSQTGGAADTQYF
TGTGCCAGCAGTCAAACAGGGGGCGCGGCAGATACGCAGTATTTT
>TRBJ2-1|NA|13|TRBV24-1|NA
CATSDSSGPEQFF
TGTGCCACCAGTGATTCGAGTGGTCCTGAGCAGTTCTTC
>TRBJ1-5|NA|14|TRBV10-3|NA
CAISESSSNQPQHF
TGTGCCATCAGTGAGTCTAGTAGCAATCAGCCCCAGCATTTT
>TRBJ2-2|NA|16|TRBV5-1|TRBD1
CASSLSRTGNTGELFF
TGCGCCAGCAGCTTGTCGAGGACAGGGAACACCGGGGAGCTGTTTTTT
>TRBJ2-5|NA|15|TRBV12-5|NA
CASGSYPTGGETQYF
TGTGCTAGTGGTTCATACCCGACAGGAGGAGAGACCCAGTACTTC
>TRBJ1-2|NA|13|TRBV20-1|TRBD1
CSASGTGEDGYTF
TGCAGTGCTAGTGGGACAGGGGAGGATGGCTACACCTTC
>TRBJ1-5|few|12|TRBV27|NA
CASSPLGQPQHF
TGTGCCAGCAGCCCACTCGGGCAGCCCCAGCATTTT
>TRBJ2-7|NA|17|TRBV4-1|NA
CASSLGATGTYSYEQYF
TGCGCCAGCAGCTTAGGAGCCACCGGGACATACTCCTACGAGCAGTACTTC
>TRBJ2-3|NA|14|TRBV28|NA
CASSVPKRTDTQYF
TGTGCCAGCAGCGTACCAAAGAGGACAGATACGCAGTATTTT
>TRBJ2-7|NA|13|TRBV27|TRBD1
CASSFGQGNEQYF
TGTGCCAGCAGTTTTGGACAGGGGAACGAGCAGTACTTC
>TRBJ2-5|NA|16|TRBV19|TRBD2
CASSIEASGGVGTQYF
TGTGCCAGTAGTATAGAGGCTAGCGGGGGGGTAGGGACCCAGTACTTC
>TRBJ2-5|NA|17|TRBV28|TRBD2
CASSIWTSGRIGETQYF
TGTGCCAGCAGTATCTGGACTAGCGGGAGGATCGGTGAGACCCAGTACTTC
>TRBJ2-1|NA|16|TRBV3-1/TRBV3-2|TRBD2
CASSHRLAGRYNEQFF
TGTGCCAGCAGCCATCGATTAGCGGGGAGGTACAATGAGCAGTTCTTC
>TRBJ2-3|NA|16|TRBV5-6|TRBD2
CASSPTSGSWADTQYF
TGTGCCAGCAGCCCGACTAGCGGGAGTTGGGCAGATACGCAGTATTTT
>TRBJ1-5|NA|11|TRBV28|NA
CATKLQGFQHF
TGTGCCACCAAACTCCAGGGGTTTCAGCATTTT
>TRBJ1-2|NA|16|TRBV27|TRBD1
CASRITSRGLGDGYTF
TGTGCCAGCAGAATCACAAGCAGGGGGCTTGGAGATGGCTACACCTTC
>TRBJ1-1|few|18|TRBV4-1|NA
CASSQGLQGVKSRTEAFF
TGCGCCAGCAGCCAAGGCCTACAGGGAGTAAAATCAAGAACTGAAGCTTTCTTT
>TRBJ2-1|few|16|TRBV4-2|NA
CASSQEAGSAYNEQFF
TGTGCCAGCAGCCAAGAGGCAGGGTCAGCCTACAATGAGCAGTTCTTC
>TRBJ2-7|NA|13|TRBV2|NA
CATTDSMSYEQYF
TGTGCCACCACGGACAGTATGTCCTACGAGCAGTACTTC
>TRBJ2-1|NA|14|TRBV6-6|NA
CASSILASYNEQFF
TGTGCCAGCAGTATTCTAGCGTCATACAATGAGCAGTTCTTC
>TRBJ2-7|NA|12|TRBV7-9|NA
CASSLVSNEQYF
TGTGCCAGCAGCTTAGTTAGTAACGAGCAGTACTTC
>TRBJ2-7|few|14|TRBV4-1|NA
CASSPEKMTGEQYF
TGCGCCAGCAGCCCAGAAAAGATGACTGGGGAGCAGTACTTC
>TRBJ2-5|NA|16|TRBV6-2/TRBV6-3|TRBD2
CASSNSGGALEKTQYF
TGTGCCAGCAGTAATAGCGGGGGGGCCTTGGAGAAGACCCAGTACTTC
>TRBJ2-5|NA|15|TRBV4-1|TRBD1
CASSQAGGGMETQYF
TGCGCCAGCAGCCAAGCAGGGGGCGGAATGGAGACCCAGTACTTC
>TRBJ1-2|NA|15|TRBV7-2|TRBD1
CASSLIGGRGYGYTF
TGTGCCAGCAGCTTAATAGGGGGCAGAGGCTATGGCTACACCTTC
>TRBJ2-2|NA|19|TRBV3-1/TRBV3-2|TRBD2
CASSQEGGLAGVNTGELFF
TGTGCCAGCAGCCAAGAAGGGGGGCTAGCGGGCGTGAACACCGGGGAGCTGTTTTTT
>TRBJ2-7|NA|16|TRBV7-9|TRBD1
CASSPEGTGEAYEQYF
TGTGCCAGCAGCCCCGAGGGGACAGGGGAAGCCTACGAGCAGTACTTC
>TRBJ1-2|NA|13|TRBV5-1|NA
CASSFTGNYGYTF
TGCGCCAGCAGCTTTACGGGTAACTATGGCTACACCTTC
>TRBJ2-1|NA|16|TRBV7-9|TRBD2
CASSIPLGLAANEQFF
TGTGCCAGCAGCATCCCACTGGGACTAGCGGCGAATGAGCAGTTCTTC
>TRBJ2-7|many|14|TRBV7-9|NA
CASSLSGNSYEQYF
TGTGCCAGCAGCTTGTCGGGGAACTCCTACGAGCAGTACTTC
>TRBJ1-1|NA|14|TRBV7-2|NA
CASSPGLLNTEAFF
TGTGCCAGCAGCCCCGGACTACTGAACACTGAAGCTTTCTTT
>TRBJ2-7|once|14|TRBV27|NA
CASSPQWTSYEQYF
TGTGCCAGCAGTCCCCAATGGACATCCTACGAGCAGTACTTC
>TRBJ2-3|NA|12|TRBV5-6|TRBD2
CASSPTSGPQYF
TGTGCCAGCAGCCCCACTAGCGGGCCGCAGTATTTT
>TRBJ2-3|once|17|TRBV5-1|TRBD2
CASSLWSGRAHTDTQYF
TGCGCCAGCAGCTTGTGGAGCGGGAGGGCTCACACAGATACGCAGTATTTT
>TRBJ2-1|NA|16|TRBV7-2|TRBD2
CASSLGELSGGDEQFF
TGTGCCAGCAGCTTAGGGGAGCTAAGCGGGGGCGATGAGCAGTTCTTC
>TRBJ1-5|NA|14|TRBV2|NA
CASSERSGDQPQHF
TGTGCCAGCAGTGAACGCTCAGGGGATCAGCCCCAGCATTTT
>TRBJ1-5|NA|17|TRBV6-6|NA
CATNRDYRTDSNQPQHF
TGTGCCACCAATCGGGACTATCGGACGGATAGCAATCAGCCCCAGCATTTT